The entry below gives a single T cell receptor beta chain sequence along with its context. At the DNA level, this CDR3 is encoded by other sequences in the same sample as well. Trimming left V 2 bases short and J 4 bases short, with 10 bases between. Germline V gene lookup returns CDR1 SGHRS and CDR2 YFSETQ. The CDR3 spans 14 residues. These data are taken from a study of blood T cell repertoires in COVID-19. Study context: There were acute and convalescent COVID-19 samples, and they came from the United States, Italy and Spain. PBMCs, B-cell-depleted T cells, or T cells were the source of the cDNA or gDNA that made up the material.

Methods used by the authors: The assay estimated nucleated cells by amplifying reference gene primers. The assay was immunoSEQ multiplex PCR, and TCRdb's table has in-frame clones only and misses some. D and trimming were read from the DNA, whereas the V and J calls and clone size are those reported in that table. The sample includes approximately 200,000 clones, around 85% of them seen just once. Material: peripheral blood. The TCR was taken from a woman aged 45-60 years with acute or convalescent COVID-19. The chain recombines TRBV5-1 with TRBJ1-3; the D is unclear. The CDR3 spells CASSLGGSGNTIYF. The CDR3 coding sequence is TGCGCCAGCAGCTTAGGAGGGAGCGGAAACACCATATATTTT.